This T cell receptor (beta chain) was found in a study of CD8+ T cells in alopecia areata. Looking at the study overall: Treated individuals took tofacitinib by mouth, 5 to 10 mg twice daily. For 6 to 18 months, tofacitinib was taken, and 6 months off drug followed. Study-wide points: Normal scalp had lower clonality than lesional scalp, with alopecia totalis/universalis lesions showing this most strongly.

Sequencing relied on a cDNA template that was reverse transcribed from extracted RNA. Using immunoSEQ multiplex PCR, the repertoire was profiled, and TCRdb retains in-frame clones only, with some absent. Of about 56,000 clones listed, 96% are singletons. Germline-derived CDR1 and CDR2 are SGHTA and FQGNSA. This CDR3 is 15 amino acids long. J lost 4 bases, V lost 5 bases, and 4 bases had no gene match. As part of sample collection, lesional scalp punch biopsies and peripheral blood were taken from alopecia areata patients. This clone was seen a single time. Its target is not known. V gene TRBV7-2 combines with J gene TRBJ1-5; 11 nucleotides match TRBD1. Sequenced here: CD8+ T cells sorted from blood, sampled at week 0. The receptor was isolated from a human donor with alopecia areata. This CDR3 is CASSTGTGGNQPQHF. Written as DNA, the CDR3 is TGTGCCAGCAGCACAGGGACAGGGGGGAATCAGCCCCAGCATTTT.